This T cell receptor beta chain was observed in a study of cytomegalovirus exposure and HLA in healthy donors. Germline V gene sequence: CDR1 MDHEN, CDR2 SYDVKM. The CDR3 covers 13 residues. The V gene end was trimmed by 6 bases and the J gene end by 8 bases; junction bases not matched to a gene: 7. With 60 Vbeta and 13 Jbeta primers, the PCR was carried out. Assay used: immunoSEQ multiplex PCR; TCRdb lists only in-frame clones, some missing. The sample contains approximately 190,000 clones, more than 65% of which appear only once. This clone was picked up a small number of times. No antigen is known for it. Study-level points and caveats: Presence/absence analyses rested on an assumption that sequencing depth was roughly uniform across donors.

This sequence was found in a woman in her 30s in good health and CMV-seropositive. The chain couples TRBV28 to TRBJ1-2, with TRBD1 matching 9 bases. Source material: PBMCs. The CDR3 DNA follows: TGTGCCAGCAGCTACAGGGGGCTCAGGGGCTACACCTTC. Its protein is CASSYRGLRGYTF.